The TCR beta chain under discussion was sequenced for a study of metastatic and nonmetastatic thyroid tumors. Across the study: It was across blood and tumor or nodule tissue from malignant and benign thyroid patients that repertoires were compared.

In the original processing: What underpinned the distant-metastasis classifier for papillary thyroid cancer was the set of CDR3 differences across clinicopathological groups. From the PCR reads, TCRdb re-called clones with MiXCR. For this entry, the V and J calls and clone size follow TCRdb and not the study's own pipeline. The repertoire holds 15,000 to 20,000 clones, with roughly 21% as singletons. No patient received treatment before thyroid surgery. CDR3 length equals 14 residues. Germline V gives CDR1 SNHLY, CDR2 FYNNEI. The V gene lost 6 bases and the J gene lost 4 bases, with 13 bases spanning the gap. With regard to this clone: Antigen: not known.

Broader study findings: TCR beta diversity was reportedly significantly higher in malignant thyroid tumors than benign nodules, in blood and tumor.

The sample was adjacent normal tissue. V is TRBV2 and J is TRBJ1-5; D is uncertain. This TCR derives from a female donor with papillary thyroid cancer or a benign thyroid nodule (not recorded which). Some clones in this sample may be carry-over from other donors' samples. CDR3 DNA: TGTGCCAGCAGGGACGGGTCACTAAATCAGCCCCAGCATTTT. Encoded protein: CASRDGSLNQPQHF.